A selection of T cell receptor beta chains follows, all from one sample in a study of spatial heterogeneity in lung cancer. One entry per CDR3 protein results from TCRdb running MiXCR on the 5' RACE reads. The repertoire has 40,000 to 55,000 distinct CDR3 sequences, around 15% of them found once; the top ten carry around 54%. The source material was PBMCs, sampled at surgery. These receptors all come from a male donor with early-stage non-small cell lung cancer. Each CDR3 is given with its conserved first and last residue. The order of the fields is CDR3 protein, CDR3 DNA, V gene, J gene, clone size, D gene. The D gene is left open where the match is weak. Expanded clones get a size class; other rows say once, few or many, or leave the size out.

cdr3_aa: CASSVAAGEQYF
cdr3_nt: TGTGCCAGCAGCGTCGCCGCTGGAGAGCAGTACTTC
v_call: TRBV7-2
j_call: TRBJ2-7
clone_size: .
d_call: .

cdr3_aa: CASGDKNTEAFF
cdr3_nt: TGTGCCAGCGGTGACAAGAACACTGAAGCTTTCTTT
v_call: TRBV12-3/TRBV12-4
j_call: TRBJ1-1
clone_size: few
d_call: .

cdr3_aa: CASSLVGVNYGYTF
cdr3_nt: TGTGCCAGCAGCTTAGTGGGAGTGAACTATGGCTACACCTTC
v_call: TRBV7-2
j_call: TRBJ1-2
clone_size: few
d_call: .

cdr3_aa: CSARDRVSSPLHF
cdr3_nt: TGCAGTGCCAGGGACAGGGTTAGTTCACCCCTCCACTTT
v_call: TRBV20-1
j_call: TRBJ1-6
clone_size: few
d_call: TRBD1

cdr3_aa: CASIAGLADTYEQYF
cdr3_nt: TGTGCCAGCATCGCGGGACTAGCGGATACCTACGAGCAGTACTTC
v_call: TRBV6-2/TRBV6-3
j_call: TRBJ2-7
clone_size: few
d_call: TRBD2

cdr3_aa: CASSSRPTHQGTEAFF
cdr3_nt: TGTGCCAGCAGCTCGAGGCCAACCCACCAGGGCACTGAAGCTTTCTTT
v_call: TRBV7-9
j_call: TRBJ1-1
clone_size: many
d_call: .

cdr3_aa: CASSAKLTGVSYEQYF
cdr3_nt: TGCGCCAGCAGCGCTAAACTGACGGGCGTATCCTACGAGCAGTACTTC
v_call: TRBV5-1
j_call: TRBJ2-7
clone_size: few
d_call: .

cdr3_aa: CATGQTNTGELFF
cdr3_nt: TGTGCCACAGGACAAACGAACACCGGGGAGCTGTTTTTT
v_call: TRBV19
j_call: TRBJ2-2
clone_size: many
d_call: .

cdr3_aa: CASSQGVAKNIQYF
cdr3_nt: TGTGCCAGCAGCCAAGGGGTAGCCAAAAACATTCAGTACTTC
v_call: TRBV3-1
j_call: TRBJ2-4
clone_size: .
d_call: .

cdr3_aa: CASSEARENYGYTF
cdr3_nt: TGTGCCAGCAGTGAAGCTAGAGAAAACTATGGCTACACCTTC
v_call: TRBV2
j_call: TRBJ1-2
clone_size: .
d_call: .

cdr3_aa: CASSYGPQGLDTEAFF
cdr3_nt: TGTGCCAGCAGTTATGGGCCCCAGGGGTTGGATACTGAAGCTTTCTTT
v_call: TRBV6-5
j_call: TRBJ1-1
clone_size: few
d_call: .

cdr3_aa: CASSETSFATEAFF
cdr3_nt: TGCGCCAGCAGTGAGACCAGTTTTGCCACTGAAGCTTTCTTT
v_call: TRBV10-1
j_call: TRBJ1-1
clone_size: many
d_call: .

cdr3_aa: CASSPYRELNEQFF
cdr3_nt: TGTGCCAGCAGTCCCTACCGGGAACTCAATGAGCAGTTCTTC
v_call: TRBV28
j_call: TRBJ2-1
clone_size: many
d_call: .

cdr3_aa: CSANGGQMNTEAFF
cdr3_nt: TGCAGTGCTAATGGCGGACAGATGAACACTGAAGCTTTCTTT
v_call: TRBV20-1
j_call: TRBJ1-1
clone_size: .
d_call: .

cdr3_aa: CASRPEPGQNNQPQHF
cdr3_nt: TGTGCCAGCAGACCAGAACCAGGGCAGAACAATCAGCCCCAGCATTTT
v_call: TRBV7-2
j_call: TRBJ1-5
clone_size: many
d_call: .

cdr3_aa: CASSFGLAAYNEQFF
cdr3_nt: TGCGCCAGCAGCTTTGGACTAGCGGCTTACAATGAGCAGTTCTTC
v_call: TRBV4-1
j_call: TRBJ2-1
clone_size: .
d_call: TRBD2

cdr3_aa: CASSSQETQYF
cdr3_nt: TGTGCCAGCAGCTCGCAAGAGACCCAGTACTTC
v_call: TRBV7-8
j_call: TRBJ2-5
clone_size: many
d_call: .

cdr3_aa: CASSPFISYEQYF
cdr3_nt: TGTGCCAGCAGCCCCTTCATTTCCTACGAGCAGTACTTC
v_call: TRBV9
j_call: TRBJ2-7
clone_size: .
d_call: .

cdr3_aa: CAITKGQLDTEAFF
cdr3_nt: TGTGCCATCACGAAGGGCCAGCTTGACACTGAAGCTTTCTTT
v_call: TRBV2
j_call: TRBJ1-1
clone_size: few
d_call: .

cdr3_aa: CASSQEAGGKTQYF
cdr3_nt: TGCGCCAGCAGCCAAGAGGCAGGGGGAAAGACCCAGTACTTC
v_call: TRBV4-3
j_call: TRBJ2-5
clone_size: .
d_call: TRBD1

cdr3_aa: CASSQLRREGRQYF
cdr3_nt: TGTGCCAGCAGCCAACTACGGCGGGAAGGGAGGCAGTATTTT
v_call: TRBV7-9
j_call: TRBJ2-3
clone_size: .
d_call: .

cdr3_aa: CASSPPGTRFYEQYF
cdr3_nt: TGTGCCAGCAGCCCGCCTGGGACGAGGTTCTACGAGCAGTACTTC
v_call: TRBV3-1
j_call: TRBJ2-7
clone_size: few
d_call: .

cdr3_aa: CASSLRGGRTHNEQFF
cdr3_nt: TGTGCCAGCAGTTTAAGGGGCGGGAGGACTCACAATGAGCAGTTCTTC
v_call: TRBV28
j_call: TRBJ2-1
clone_size: many
d_call: TRBD2

cdr3_aa: CASSQNTGELFF
cdr3_nt: TGCGCCAGCAGCCAGAACACCGGGGAGCTGTTTTTT
v_call: TRBV4-3
j_call: TRBJ2-2
clone_size: many
d_call: .

cdr3_aa: CSAGQANSNQPQHF
cdr3_nt: TGCAGTGCAGGACAGGCGAATAGCAATCAGCCCCAGCATTTT
v_call: TRBV20-1
j_call: TRBJ1-5
clone_size: few
d_call: TRBD1

cdr3_aa: CASSAGTGRNQPQHF
cdr3_nt: TGTGCCAGCAGCGCGGGGACAGGGAGGAACCAGCCCCAGCATTTT
v_call: TRBV9
j_call: TRBJ1-5
clone_size: .
d_call: TRBD1

cdr3_aa: CASSRPNTGGAKNIQYF
cdr3_nt: TGTGCCAGCAGTCGCCCCAATACAGGGGGCGCCAAAAACATTCAGTACTTC
v_call: TRBV12-3/TRBV12-4
j_call: TRBJ2-4
clone_size: many
d_call: TRBD1

cdr3_aa: CASSQDPGLAGVFHEQYF
cdr3_nt: TGCGCCAGCAGCCAAGATCCGGGACTAGCGGGAGTTTTCCACGAGCAGTACTTC
v_call: TRBV4-1
j_call: TRBJ2-7
clone_size: many
d_call: TRBD2

cdr3_aa: CASSPGASGYYEQYF
cdr3_nt: TGTGCCAGCAGCCCAGGGGCTAGCGGGTACTACGAGCAGTACTTC
v_call: TRBV7-8
j_call: TRBJ2-7
clone_size: .
d_call: TRBD2

cdr3_aa: CASESNYGYTF
cdr3_nt: TGTGCCAGCGAAAGTAACTATGGCTACACCTTC
v_call: TRBV12-3/TRBV12-4
j_call: TRBJ1-2
clone_size: few
d_call: .

cdr3_aa: CSVSQGAKETQYF
cdr3_nt: TGCAGCGTTTCTCAGGGGGCGAAAGAGACCCAGTACTTC
v_call: TRBV29-1
j_call: TRBJ2-5
clone_size: few
d_call: TRBD1

cdr3_aa: CASSSAGTSGRMYKGNEQFF
cdr3_nt: TGCGCCAGCAGCTCCGCCGGGACTAGCGGGAGGATGTATAAGGGCAATGAGCAGTTCTTC
v_call: TRBV5-1
j_call: TRBJ2-1
clone_size: .
d_call: TRBD2

cdr3_aa: CASSPGTSGEQYF
cdr3_nt: TGTGCCAGCAGCCCCGGGACTAGCGGCGAGCAGTACTTC
v_call: TRBV11-2
j_call: TRBJ2-7
clone_size: few
d_call: TRBD2

cdr3_aa: CASSDPGRGETQYF
cdr3_nt: TGTGCCAGCAGTGATCCCGGGAGGGGAGAGACCCAGTACTTC
v_call: TRBV6-1
j_call: TRBJ2-5
clone_size: few
d_call: TRBD2

cdr3_aa: CASSRTSGGARSYNEQFF
cdr3_nt: TGTGCCAGCAGCCGGACTAGCGGGGGGGCGAGGTCCTACAATGAGCAGTTCTTC
v_call: TRBV5-6
j_call: TRBJ2-1
clone_size: few
d_call: TRBD2

cdr3_aa: CASSQPPGRPNTEAFF
cdr3_nt: TGTGCCAGCAGCCAACCTCCTGGACGGCCGAACACTGAAGCTTTCTTT
v_call: TRBV3-1
j_call: TRBJ1-1
clone_size: many
d_call: .

cdr3_aa: CASYNYGYTF
cdr3_nt: TGTGCCAGCTATAACTATGGCTACACCTTC
v_call: TRBV6-6
j_call: TRBJ1-2
clone_size: .
d_call: .

cdr3_aa: CASTDYRFSTDTQYF
cdr3_nt: TGTGCCAGCACCGACTACAGATTCAGCACAGATACGCAGTATTTT
v_call: TRBV5-4
j_call: TRBJ2-3
clone_size: many
d_call: .

cdr3_aa: CASGTQLSGNTIYF
cdr3_nt: TGTGCCAGCGGCACACAGCTCTCTGGAAACACCATATATTTT
v_call: TRBV6-6
j_call: TRBJ1-3
clone_size: .
d_call: .

cdr3_aa: CAISGTAVTTDTQYF
cdr3_nt: TGTGCCATCAGTGGGACAGCAGTTACCACAGATACGCAGTATTTT
v_call: TRBV10-3
j_call: TRBJ2-3
clone_size: few
d_call: .

cdr3_aa: CASTLHGEQYF
cdr3_nt: TGTGCCAGCACCCTACACGGCGAGCAGTACTTC
v_call: TRBV11-1
j_call: TRBJ2-7
clone_size: few
d_call: .

cdr3_aa: CASSQRRGYEQYF
cdr3_nt: TGCGCCAGCAGCCAAAGGCGGGGGTACGAGCAGTACTTC
v_call: TRBV5-1
j_call: TRBJ2-7
clone_size: many
d_call: TRBD2